The text below deals with one TCR beta chain. The data belong to a study of CD8+CD57+ T cells in acquired aplastic anemia. Study background: DNA recovered from sorted CD4+ and CD8+ cells had a mean of roughly 3 ug.

Profiling of TCR beta VDJ combinations and CDR3 sequences used genomic DNA as template. In TCRdb, the reads were re-called with MiXCR into one record per CDR3 protein. The sample yields around 140,000 distinct CDR3 sequences, 41% seen once. In germline, CDR1 is SGHTA, CDR2 FQGNSA. V lost 2 bases, J lost 0 bases, and 5 bases lay in between. The length of the CDR3 is 15 residues. Sequencing was carried out using sorted CD4+, CD8+, or CD8+CD57+ T cells (not recorded which) from PBMCs. The sequence was collected from a human donor in good health, serving as a control. The V gene is TRBV7-2, the J gene TRBJ2-6; TRBD2 might be the D (5 bases). The CDR3 region is CASSLRDSGANVLTF. The CDR3 region has the DNA TGTGCCAGCAGCTTACGGGACTCTGGGGCCAACGTCCTGACTTTC.